These 12 T cell receptor beta chains originate from one sample sequenced in a study of CD8 T cells in Susac syndrome. With random hexamers, roughly 0.5 to 1 ug RNA was reverse transcribed. TCRdb reprocessed the immunoSEQ multiplex PCR reads via MiXCR and lists one record per CDR3 protein. The sample shows 150,000 or so distinct CDR3 sequences, about 95% of them seen only once. Specimen: CD4+ T cells from PBMCs. The receptors here all came from a human donor with Susac syndrome.

This clonotype was observed a handful of times. The CDR3 DNA follows: TGCAGCGTTGGCGGCCGCTCCTACGAGCAGTACTTC. Amino acid sequence: CSVGGRSYEQYF. The rearrangement links TRBV29-1 to TRBJ2-7, with D hard to call. The CDR3 extends over 12 amino acids. Per the germline V gene, CDR1 is SQVTM and CDR2 is ANQGSEA. V lost 4 bases to trimming and J lost 0 bases, with 7 bases between them.

The CDR3 loop reads CASSPGRDGYTF. CDR3 DNA sequence: TGTGCCAGCTCACCAGGGAGAGATGGCTACACCTTC. The chain links TRBV18 to TRBJ1-2; D ambiguous. Trimming took 2 bases from V and 6 from J, leaving 7 bases between them. The germline CDR1 and CDR2 sequences are KGHSH and LQKENI. The CDR3 loop spans 12 amino acids. Drawing the rest from reference TRBV18 and TRBJ1-2, the complete variable domain is NAGVMQNPRHLVRRRGQEARLRCSPMKGHSHVYWYRQLPEEGLKFMVYLQKENIIDESGMPKERFSAEFPKEGPSILRIQQVVRGDSAAYFCASSPGRDGYTFGSGTRLTVV.

The chain carries TRBV20-1 and TRBJ1-5; the D gene is possibly TRBD1 (5 bases). With 6 bases removed from V and 7 bases from J, the gap between germline ends came to 13 bases. The CDR3 has 12 residues. Germline CDR1 and CDR2: DFQATT and SNEGSKA (reference sequence). The CDR3 loop is CSAHSRGQPQHF. For the CDR3, the DNA is TGCAGTGCCCACTCGAGGGGCCAGCCCCAGCATTTT.

The V and J genes are TRBV15 and TRBJ1-5, with 11 bases identical to TRBD1. Trimming took 5 bases from V and 5 from J; bases not matched to a gene: 8. The CDR3 totals 16 residues. Germline CDR1 LNHNV, CDR2 YYDKDF (reference sequence). This CDR3 is CATSRWTGGGHQPQHF. CDR3 DNA sequence: TGTGCCACCAGCCGCTGGACAGGGGGCGGTCATCAGCCCCAGCATTTT.

The V and J genes are TRBV12-3 or TRBV12-4 and TRBJ2-2, with 11 bases that match TRBD1. V trimming: 2 bases; J trimming: 7 bases; junction bases outside the gene matches: 3. The CDR3 loop spans 15 amino acids. In nucleotides, the CDR3 is TGTGCCAGCAGTTTAAGGACAGGGGGCATCGGGGAGCTGTTTTTT. Translated, it gives CASSLRTGGIGELFF.

The rearrangement joins TRBV2 to TRBJ2-5; tentative D call: TRBD1 (6 bases). Trimming pared 6 bases from V and 1 base from J, leaving 12 bases between. This CDR3 is built from 14 residues. Germline V CDR1 and CDR2: SNHLY, FYNNEI. This CDR3 is CASRIDRTQETQYF. As DNA, the CDR3 is TGTGCCAGCAGAATCGACAGGACCCAAGAGACCCAGTACTTC.

CDR3 amino acids: CASSVPGPGAGELFF. The CDR3 nucleotides read TGCGCCAGCAGCGTACCGGGACCCGGGGCCGGGGAGCTGTTTTTT. The rearrangement links TRBV5-1 to TRBJ2-2; D may be TRBD1 or TRBD2 (5 bases each). Germline V gene lookup returns CDR1 SGHRS and CDR2 YFSETQ. V was clipped by 4 bases and J by 6 bases, with 16 bases between them. The CDR3 consists of 15 residues.

The rearrangement links TRBV20-1 to TRBJ2-1; a possible D gene is TRBD1 (5 bases). Germline CDR1 and CDR2: DFQATT and SNEGSKA (reference sequence). This CDR3 comprises 10 residues. Trimming shortened V by 4 bases and J by 9 bases, and 7 bases separated the two germline ends. CDR3 nucleotides: TGCAGTGCTAAGGACATTGAGCAGTTCTTC. Amino acid sequence: CSAKDIEQFF.

The J gene is TRBJ2-1, the V gene TRBV14; possibly TRBD1 for D (7 bases). Germline V gene lookup returns CDR1 SGHDN and CDR2 FVKESK. Trimming took off 6 bases at V and 10 bases at J, with 19 bases between the two ends. CDR3 length: 14 amino acids. The CDR3 DNA sequence: TGTGCCAGCAGACAAAACAGGGGAGGAGGGGAGCAGTTCTTC. Translation: CASRQNRGGGEQFF.

The genes are TRBV18 and TRBJ1-1; TRBD1 aligns across 8 bases. Losses at the gene ends were 3 bases for V and 8 bases for J; bases not matched to a gene: 5. This CDR3 region has 13 residues. From germline, CDR1 is KGHSH and CDR2 LQKENI. This CDR3 reads CASSPAGTGEAFF. CDR3 in DNA: TGTGCCAGCTCACCGGCCGGGACAGGAGAAGCTTTCTTT.

The chain carries TRBV29-1 and TRBJ2-1, with TRBD1 as a possible D gene (6 bases). Germline CDR1 reads SQVTM; CDR2 reads ANQGSEA. This CDR3 contains 14 residues. V shed 6 bases and J shed 0 bases, with 12 bases lying between them. The CDR3 is CSVTGTSSYNEQFF. For the CDR3, the DNA is TGCAGCGTAACCGGGACATCCTCCTACAATGAGCAGTTCTTC.

This chain joins TRBV6-6 and TRBJ2-7; 11 positions match TRBD1. This CDR3 is built from 14 residues. With 5 bases clipped from V and 4 bases from J, the junction kept 4 bases outside the gene matches. Germline V gene data show CDR1 as MNHNY and CDR2 as SVGAGI (reference sequence). The CDR3 region has the DNA TGTGCCAGCAGTGGACAGGGGGCAAGATACGAGCAGTACTTC. Encoded protein: CASSGQGARYEQYF.